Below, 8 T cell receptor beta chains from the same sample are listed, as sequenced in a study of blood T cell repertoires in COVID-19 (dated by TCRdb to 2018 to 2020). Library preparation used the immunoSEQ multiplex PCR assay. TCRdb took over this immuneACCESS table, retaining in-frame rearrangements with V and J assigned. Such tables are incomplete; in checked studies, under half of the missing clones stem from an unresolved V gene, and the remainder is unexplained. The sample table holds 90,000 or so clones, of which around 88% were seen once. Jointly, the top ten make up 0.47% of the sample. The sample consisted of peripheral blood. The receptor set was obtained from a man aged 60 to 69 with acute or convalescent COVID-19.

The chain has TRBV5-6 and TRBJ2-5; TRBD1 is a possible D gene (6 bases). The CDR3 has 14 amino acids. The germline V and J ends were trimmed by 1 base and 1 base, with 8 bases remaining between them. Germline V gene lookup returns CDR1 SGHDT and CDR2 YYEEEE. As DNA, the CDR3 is TGTGCCAGCAGCTTGCTCAGGGGCCAAGAGACCCAGTACTTC. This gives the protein CASSLLRGQETQYF.

The CDR3 nucleotides are TGTGCCAGCAGCGAGACAGGGAATGATGACAATGAGCAGTTCTTC. Its protein product is CASSETGNDDNEQFF. The chain recombines TRBV9 with TRBJ2-1, with 7 bases fitting TRBD1. CDR3 length: 15 amino acids. The germline CDR1 and CDR2 sequences are SGDLS and YYNGEE. V gave up 3 bases and J gave up 5 bases; unmatched junction bases: 8.

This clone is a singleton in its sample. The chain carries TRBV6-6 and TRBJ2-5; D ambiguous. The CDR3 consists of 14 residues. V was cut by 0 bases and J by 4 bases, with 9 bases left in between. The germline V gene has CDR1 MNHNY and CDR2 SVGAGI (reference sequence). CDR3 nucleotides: TGTGCCAGCAGTTACTCGTGGCCTCCAGAGACCCAGTACTTC. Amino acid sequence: CASSYSWPPETQYF.

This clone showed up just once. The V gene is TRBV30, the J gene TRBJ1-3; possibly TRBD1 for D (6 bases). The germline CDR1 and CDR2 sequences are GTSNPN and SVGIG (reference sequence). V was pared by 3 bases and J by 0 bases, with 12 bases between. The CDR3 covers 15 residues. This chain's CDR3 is CAWSPGVRSGNTIYF. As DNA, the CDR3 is TGTGCCTGGAGCCCAGGGGTCCGCTCTGGAAACACCATATATTTT.

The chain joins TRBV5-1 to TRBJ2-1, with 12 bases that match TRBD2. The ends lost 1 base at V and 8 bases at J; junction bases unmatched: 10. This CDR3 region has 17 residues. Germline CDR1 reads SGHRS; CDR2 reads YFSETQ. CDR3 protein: CASSLLSGTSGPDEQFF. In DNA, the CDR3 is TGCGCCAGCAGCTTGTTGTCCGGGACTAGCGGGCCGGATGAGCAGTTCTTC.

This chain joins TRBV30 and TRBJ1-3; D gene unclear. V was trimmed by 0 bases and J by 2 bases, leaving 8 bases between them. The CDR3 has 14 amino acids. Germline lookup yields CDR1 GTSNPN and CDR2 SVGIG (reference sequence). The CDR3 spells CAWSVPGAGNTIYF. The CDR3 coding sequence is TGTGCCTGGAGTGTACCCGGGGCTGGAAACACCATATATTTT.

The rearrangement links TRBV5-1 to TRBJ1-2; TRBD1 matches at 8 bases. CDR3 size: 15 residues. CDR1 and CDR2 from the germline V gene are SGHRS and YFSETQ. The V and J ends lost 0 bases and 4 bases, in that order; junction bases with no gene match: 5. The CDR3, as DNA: TGCGCCAGCAGCTTGGCCACAGGGGGGACCTATGGCTACACCTTC. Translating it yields CASSLATGGTYGYTF.

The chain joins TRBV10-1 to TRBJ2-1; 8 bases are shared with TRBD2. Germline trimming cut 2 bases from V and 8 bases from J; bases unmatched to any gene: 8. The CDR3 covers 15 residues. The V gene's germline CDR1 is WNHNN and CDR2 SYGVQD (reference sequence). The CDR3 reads CASSESGSAGDEQFF. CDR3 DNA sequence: TGCGCCAGCAGTGAGAGCGGGAGCGCCGGTGATGAGCAGTTCTTC.